Below are 31 T cell receptor beta chains sequenced from a single sample in a study of CXCR3-negative and CXCR3-positive naive CD8 T cells. Carrying UMI labels, the TRB cDNA libraries were prepared through 5' RACE. From the 5' RACE reads, TCRdb lists one entry per CDR3 protein and no DNA. This table lists some 41,000 distinct CDR3 sequences. The sample was memory CD8+ T cells from blood. Source of these receptors: a human donor in good health. Some clones in this sample may be carry-over from other donors' samples.

The chain recombines TRBV7-9 with TRBJ1-6; TCRdb's D call of TRBD1 is untestable without DNA. CDR1 SEHNR and CDR2 FQNEAQ come from the germline V gene (reference sequence). The CDR3 spans 15 residues. CDR3 sequence reads: CASSPSGQGSSPLHF.

This rearrangement joins TRBV20-1 to TRBJ2-7; TCRdb's D call of TRBD1 is untestable without DNA. The CDR3 covers 16 residues. CDR1 is DFQATT and CDR2 is SNEGSKA in the germline V gene (reference sequence). Here the CDR3 reads CSARDLGPGENYEQYF.

V usage is TRBV10-1 and J usage is TRBJ2-1; TCRdb's D call of TRBD1 is untestable without DNA. The V gene's germline CDR1 is WNHNN and CDR2 SYGVQD (reference sequence). The CDR3 loop spans 15 amino acids. Here the CDR3 reads CASSAGTESYNEQFF.

The rearrangement links TRBV29-1 to TRBJ2-1; the TRBD2 assignment by TCRdb is unverifiable without DNA. Germline CDR1 is SQVTM and CDR2 is ANQGSEA. The CDR3 length is 13 residues. CDR3 protein: CSRLAGEDNEQFF.

The rearrangement joins TRBV3-1 to TRBJ2-1; the TRBD2 assignment by TCRdb is unverifiable without DNA. Germline loops: CDR1 LGHDT, CDR2 YNNKEL (reference sequence). The CDR3 spans 15 residues. CDR3 in amino acids: CASSQGSSFYNEQFF.

The chain has TRBV7-9 and TRBJ1-5; TCRdb calls TRBD1, which cannot be checked without DNA. CDR1 is SEHNR, CDR2 FQNEAQ, per germline (reference sequence). The CDR3 totals 14 residues. CDR3 residues: CASSSKGAYQPQHF.

V and J are TRBV7-6 and TRBJ2-5; the TRBD2 assignment by TCRdb is unverifiable without DNA. Looked up from germline, CDR1 is SGHVS and CDR2 is FNYEAQ. CDR3 length: 12 residues. The CDR3 sequence: CASSPEGNLQYF.

The CDR3 protein is CSARGAGSYEQYF. This chain joins TRBV29-1 and TRBJ2-7; TCRdb's D call of TRBD1 is untestable without DNA. The CDR3 sequence is 13 residues long. The germline V gene encodes CDR1 SQVTM and CDR2 ANQGSEA.

J is TRBJ2-2 and V is TRBV12-3 or TRBV12-4; TCRdb returns TRBD1, unconfirmable since there is no DNA. The CDR3 is 14 amino acids. CDR3 region: CASGLGPNTGELFF.

The chain employs TRBV29-1 and TRBJ1-1. The CDR3 runs 12 residues. Germline CDR1 and CDR2: SQVTM and ANQGSEA. The CDR3 sequence is CSVWRWNTEAFF.

The V and J genes are TRBV7-3 and TRBJ1-1; lacking DNA, the TRBD1 call made by TCRdb goes unchecked. The CDR3 is 16 amino acids. CDR1 is SGHTA, CDR2 FQGTGA, per germline. The CDR3 is CASSAIRQLRGTEAFF.

The genes are TRBV20-1 and TRBJ2-3; TCRdb names TRBD1, which stays unverified in the absence of DNA. Germline V lookup: CDR1 DFQATT, CDR2 SNEGSKA (reference sequence). This CDR3 spans 17 amino acids. CDR3 loop: CSARVRDGATSTDTQYF.

The chain is built from TRBV25-1 and TRBJ2-1; the TRBD2 assignment by TCRdb is unverifiable without DNA. Germline V gene lookup returns CDR1 MGHDK and CDR2 SYGVNS. The CDR3 sequence is 14 residues long. The CDR3 region is CASSRTSVYNEQFF.

This clonotype ranks as medium-sized in terms of frequency. The chain links TRBV21-1 to TRBJ2-5. TRBV21-1 is classified as a pseudogene. The CDR3 covers 12 residues. This CDR3 is CASSKCEETQYF.

V is TRBV29-1 and J is TRBJ2-6; TCRdb designates TRBD1, a call that cannot be tested without DNA. CDR3 size: 15 residues. Germline-derived CDR1 and CDR2 are SQVTM and ANQGSEA. CDR3 amino acids: CSAYDWVAGANVLTF.

The chain couples TRBV29-1 to TRBJ1-1; as DNA is missing, the TRBD1 call by TCRdb cannot be tested. CDR1 is SQVTM, CDR2 ANQGSEA, per germline. The CDR3 has 12 residues. CDR3 region: CSVPGVNTEAFF.

The genes are TRBV19 and TRBJ2-1; as DNA is missing, the TRBD2 call by TCRdb cannot be tested. This CDR3 is 12 amino acids long. CDR1 and CDR2 (germline): LNHDA, SQIVND (reference sequence). The CDR3 region is CASQPGGNEQFF.

The chain carries TRBV7-8 and TRBJ2-3; TCRdb's D call, TRBD1, is unchecked because there is no DNA. In germline, CDR1 is SGHVS, CDR2 FQNEAQ. CDR3 length equals 14 residues. The CDR3 sequence: CATPAGTTTDTQYF.

CDR3 residues: CSVEEETGKSYEQYF. The genes are TRBV29-1 and TRBJ2-7; as DNA is missing, the TRBD1 call by TCRdb cannot be tested. This CDR3 spans 15 amino acids. Germline V CDR1 and CDR2: SQVTM, ANQGSEA.

The chain joins TRBV10-3 to TRBJ1-1. The CDR3 has 13 residues. CDR1 is ENHRY and CDR2 is SYGVKD in the germline V gene. The CDR3 spells CAISEGGNTEAFF.

The CDR3 loop reads CASSLVTGQNTEAFF. This chain uses TRBV7-9 with TRBJ1-1; as DNA is missing, the TRBD1 call by TCRdb cannot be tested. The CDR3 length is 15 residues. Germline CDR1 reads SEHNR; CDR2 reads FQNEAQ (reference sequence).

The rearrangement uses TRBV12-3 or TRBV12-4 and TRBJ2-1; the D call from TCRdb, TRBD1, cannot be confirmed without DNA. CDR3 length equals 12 residues. The CDR3 spells CASTLGANEQFF.

The V and J genes are TRBV6-5 and TRBJ1-1; TCRdb's D call, TRBD1, is unchecked because there is no DNA. This CDR3 spans 13 amino acids. Looked up from germline, CDR1 is MNHEY and CDR2 is SVGAGI. The CDR3 region is CASKRQGNTEAFF.

The V and J genes are TRBV20-1 and TRBJ2-5; the TCRdb D gene call, TRBD2, has no DNA to confirm it. The CDR3 is made up of 15 amino acids. Germline CDR1 and CDR2: DFQATT and SNEGSKA (reference sequence). This CDR3 is CSARDGRGGPETQYF.

The chain couples TRBV7-6 to TRBJ2-6; TCRdb gives TRBD1 as the D gene, but with no DNA this cannot be confirmed. The CDR3 is 18 residues long. The germline CDR1 and CDR2 sequences are SGHVS and FNYEAQ. CDR3: CASSNDRGGFSGANVLTF. The full variable domain, its missing parts supplied by reference TRBV7-6 and TRBJ2-6, is GAGVSQSPRYKVTKRGQDVALRCDPISGHVSLYWYRQALGQGPEFLTYFNYEAQQDKSGLPNDRFSAERPEGSISTLTIQRTEQRDSAMYRCASSNDRGGFSGANVLTFGAGSRLTVL.

This chain joins TRBV6-4 and TRBJ2-1; lacking DNA, the TRBD1 call made by TCRdb goes unchecked. The CDR3 is 14 residues long. CDR1 and CDR2 (germline): MRHNA, SNTAGT. The CDR3 protein is CASAMGGEHNEQFF.

The genes are TRBV9 and TRBJ2-1. This CDR3 is 15 amino acids long. The germline V gene has CDR1 SGDLS and CDR2 YYNGEE. The CDR3 region is CASSASGSSYNEQFF.

V gene TRBV4-3 combines with J gene TRBJ2-1; TCRdb designates TRBD2, a call that cannot be tested without DNA. The length of the CDR3 is 18 residues. Per germline, CDR1 LGHNA and CDR2 YSLEER. The CDR3 sequence is CASSQDNSGELSYNEQFF.

The chain combines TRBV7-2 with TRBJ2-7; absent DNA, TCRdb's TRBD1 call cannot be checked. The CDR3 spans 18 residues. CDR1 and CDR2 from the germline V gene are SGHTA and FQGNSA. CDR3 sequence: CASSFILGDAGTLYEQYF. The whole variable domain, filled in from reference TRBV7-2 and TRBJ2-7, reads GAGVSQSPSNKVTEKGKDVELRCDPISGHTALYWYRQSLGQGLEFLIYFQGNSAPDKSGLPSDRFSAERTGGSVSTLTIQRTQQEDSAVYLCASSFILGDAGTLYEQYFGPGTRLTVT.

V gene TRBV20-1 combines with J gene TRBJ2-3; TCRdb picks TRBD1, but there is no DNA to check that call. The length of the CDR3 is 15 residues. The germline CDR1 and CDR2 sequences are DFQATT and SNEGSKA (reference sequence). The CDR3 is CSARLTGAPADTQYF.

This sequence joins TRBV12-3 or TRBV12-4 and TRBJ1-1; TCRdb reports TRBD1, a call that lacks DNA to check it against. The CDR3 has 15 amino acids. CDR3 protein: CASSFSGHLNTEAFF.